Listed here is a single TCR beta chain. Germline V gene lookup returns CDR1 MGHRA and CDR2 YSYEKL. The CDR3 is 17 amino acids. The trim removed 1 base at V and 7 bases at J, leaving 12 bases unmatched. This record belongs to a study of shared clonotypes between healthy human individuals. Sequenced by immunoSEQ multiplex PCR; TCRdb stores in-frame clones only, minus some. The sample has a few million clones; around nine tenths are singletons. This receptor was taken from a man between 18 and 35 years old in good health. The source material was naive CD4+ T cells sorted from blood. Subset of the sample: CD45RA+ positively selected. The rearrangement uses TRBV4-1 and TRBJ2-3; 9 positions match TRBD2. CDR3 region: CASSQAFVAGALYTQYF. In DNA form, the CDR3 reads TGCGCCAGCAGCCAAGCTTTCGTAGCGGGAGCTTTATATACGCAGTATTTT.